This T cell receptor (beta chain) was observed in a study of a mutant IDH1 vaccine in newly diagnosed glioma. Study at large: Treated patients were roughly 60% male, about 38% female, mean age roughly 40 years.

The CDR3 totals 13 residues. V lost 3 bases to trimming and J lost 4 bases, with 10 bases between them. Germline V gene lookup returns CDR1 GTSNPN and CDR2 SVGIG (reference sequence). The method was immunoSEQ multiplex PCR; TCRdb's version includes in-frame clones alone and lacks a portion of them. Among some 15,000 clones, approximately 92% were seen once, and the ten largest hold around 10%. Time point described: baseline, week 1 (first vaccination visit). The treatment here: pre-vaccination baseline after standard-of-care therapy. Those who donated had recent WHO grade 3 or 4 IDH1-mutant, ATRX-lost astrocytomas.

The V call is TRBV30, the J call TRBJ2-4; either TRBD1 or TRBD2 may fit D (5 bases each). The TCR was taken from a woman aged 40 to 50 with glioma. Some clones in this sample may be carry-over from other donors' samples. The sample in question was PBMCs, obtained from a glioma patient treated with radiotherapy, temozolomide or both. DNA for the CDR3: TGTGCCTGGAGGGGGGACGCAAAAAACATTCAGTACTTC. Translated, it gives CAWRGDAKNIQYF.